Presented here are 5 T cell receptor beta chains from one specimen sequenced in a study of Tregs in tolerant kidney transplant recipients. Related graft donors supplied nonmyeloablative bone marrow transplants, and mixed chimerism was transient. Only in-frame clones appear in the TCRdb table, and some are missing; sequencing was by immunoSEQ multiplex PCR. The sample carries fewer than 60,000 clones, 90% to 95% recorded once. The sequenced sample was CD8+ T cells from blood (PBMCs), obtained 24 months after the transplant. The receptors were gathered from a human patient who received a combined kidney and bone marrow transplant. The T cells may partly be graft donor cells.

This clone was seen only once. This chain joins TRBV27 and TRBJ2-4; tentative D call: TRBD1 (6 bases). Germline V gene sequence: CDR1 MNHEY, CDR2 SMNVEV (reference sequence). The ends were cut back, 1 base at V and 5 bases at J, with 12 bases in the middle. There are 15 residues in the CDR3. The CDR3 DNA reads TGTGCCAGCAGTTTATTGCAGGGGAACGAAAACATTCAGTACTTC. Its translation: CASSLLQGNENIQYF.

The chain combines TRBV11-3 with TRBJ2-1; maybe TRBD2 (6 bases). The germline CDR1 and CDR2 sequences are SGHNT and YENEEA. The V gene lost 1 base and the J gene lost 7 bases, with 14 bases spanning the gap. This CDR3 contains 15 residues. This CDR3 is CASSLVSSVKNEQFF. CDR3 DNA: TGTGCCAGCAGCTTAGTTTCTAGCGTAAAGAATGAGCAGTTCTTC.

This chain joins TRBV7-2 and TRBJ2-2; possible D gene TRBD1, 6 bases. The CDR3 has 13 amino acids. Trimming left V 4 bases short and J 6 bases short, with 9 bases between. CDR1 SGHTA and CDR2 FQGNSA come from the germline V gene. The CDR3 DNA reads as TGTGCCAGCAGCTCCTGGGGGCCCGGGGAGCTGTTTTTT. Translated, it gives CASSSWGPGELFF. The variable domain in full, completed from reference TRBV7-2 and TRBJ2-2, reads GAGVSQSPSNKVTEKGKDVELRCDPISGHTALYWYRQSLGQGLEFLIYFQGNSAPDKSGLPSDRFSAERTGGSVSTLTIQRTQQEDSAVYLCASSSWGPGELFFGEGSRLTVL.

The chain carries TRBV4-1 and TRBJ1-2; possible D gene TRBD1, 5 bases. The CDR3 length is 13 residues. Germline CDR1 is MGHRA and CDR2 is YSYEKL. The V and J ends lost 2 bases and 6 bases respectively, with 10 bases between them. CDR3 loop: CASSQQGKDGYTF. CDR3 DNA sequence: TGCGCCAGCAGCCAACAGGGTAAGGATGGCTACACCTTC.

This clone was counted a single time. The genes are TRBV9 and TRBJ2-5; 7 nucleotides agree with TRBD1. V shed 3 bases, J shed 4 bases, and the junction held 0 bases outside the gene matches. Germline CDR1 reads SGDLS; CDR2 reads YYNGEE. The CDR3 totals 12 residues. DNA of the CDR3: TGTGCCAGCAGCGACAGGGGAGAGACCCAGTACTTC. It specifies CASSDRGETQYF.